This record looks at one T cell receptor beta chain sequence and its context. Its antigen is still unknown. The read ends 3 residues early relative to the CDR3; the germline J gene fills the gap. The repertoire was sequenced with immunoSEQ multiplex PCR; TCRdb's copy has only in-frame clones and lacks some. Recorded here are 40,000 or so clones, none singletons. Blood samples were heparinized, about 4.5 to 9 ml per donor. This sample is part of a study of T cell clonality in common variable immunodeficiency. Germline-derived CDR1 and CDR2 are SGHDT and YYEEEE. The CDR3 covers 12 residues. Trimming shortened V by 3 bases and J by 2 bases, and 6 bases separated the two germline ends. Notes on the study in general: Common variable immunodeficiency TCR beta sequences reportedly had fewer deletions and N-nucleotide insertions. Fewer TCRbeta clones were shared among CVID subjects than controls.

Sequenced input: peripheral blood mononuclear cells. V gene TRBV5-6 combines with J gene TRBJ2-7; the D gene is possibly TRBD2 (6 bases). The TCR was taken from a human donor with common variable immunodeficiency. CDR3 DNA, as far as it was read: TGTGCCAGCAGCTGGACTACCTACGAG. It translates to CASSWTTYE. The CDR3 as a whole reads CASSWTTYEQYF. Full variable domain (outside the CDR3, taken from reference TRBV5-6 and TRBJ2-7): DAGVTQSPTHLIKTRGQQVTLRCSPKSGHDTVSWYQQALGQGPQFIFQYYEEEERQRGNFPDRFSGHQFPNYSSELNVNALLLGDSALYLCASSWTTYEQYFGPGTRLTVT.